The source of this T cell receptor (beta chain) is a study of TIL therapy for anti-PD-1-resistant metastatic lung cancer. CDR3 length equals 11 residues. The immunoSEQ assay was v3. Sequenced by immunoSEQ multiplex PCR; TCRdb stores in-frame clones only, minus some. The sample lists tens of thousands of clones; 65% to 90% were seen once. As to time point: pre-treatment sample, taken before nivolumab and TIL therapy. The clonotype comes from a person aged 25 to 85 with non-small cell lung cancer. The sample here was blood, taken at baseline. The rearrangement joins TRBV1 to TRBJ2-4; TRBD2 was called by the table and not checked on the DNA. TRBV1 is tagged as a pseudogene. CDR3 amino acids: CTSSRERRILF. For the CDR3, the DNA is TGCACCAGCAGCCGAGAGCGGAGGATACTATTC.